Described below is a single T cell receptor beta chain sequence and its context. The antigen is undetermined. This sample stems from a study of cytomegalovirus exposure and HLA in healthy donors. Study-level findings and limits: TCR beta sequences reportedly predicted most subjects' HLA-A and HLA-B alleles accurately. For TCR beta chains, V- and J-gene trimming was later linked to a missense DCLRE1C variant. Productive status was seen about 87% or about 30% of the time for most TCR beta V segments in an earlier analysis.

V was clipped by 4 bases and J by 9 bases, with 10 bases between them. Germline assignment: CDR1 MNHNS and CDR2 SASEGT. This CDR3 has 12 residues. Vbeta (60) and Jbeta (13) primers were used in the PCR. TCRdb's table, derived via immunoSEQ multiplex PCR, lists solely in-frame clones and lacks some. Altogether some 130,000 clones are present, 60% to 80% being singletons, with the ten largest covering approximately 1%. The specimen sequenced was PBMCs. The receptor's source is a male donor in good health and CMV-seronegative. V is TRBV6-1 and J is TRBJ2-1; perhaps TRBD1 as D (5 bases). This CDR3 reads CASSVLGAEQFF. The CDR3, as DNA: TGTGCCAGCAGTGTGTTAGGGGCTGAGCAGTTCTTC.